This TCR beta chain was found in a study of Graves' ophthalmopathy and Graves' hyperthyroidism. About the study: Sampling took place at initial diagnosis, with peripheral blood obtained before any treatment. Study-level points and caveats: For predicting ophthalmopathy progression, the model had almost 71% sensitivity and nearly 75% specificity.

The PBMCs originated from roughly 10 ml of fresh peripheral blood. Researchers took RNA transcripts and amplified TCR beta CDR3 regions from them. The workflow started with a first-round RT-PCR run with HTBI primers and then moved on to a second-round multiplex PCR. TCRdb called the multiplex PCR reads again in MiXCR, with one record for every CDR3 protein. The table lists 600,000 to 650,000 distinct CDR3 sequences, 22% of them singletons, with 7.1% in the top ten. Germline assignment: CDR1 SGHRS and CDR2 YFSETQ. This CDR3 is 15 amino acids long. V dropped 0 bases and J dropped 0 bases, with 9 bases sitting between them. Ten or more counts support this clonotype. The antigen is unknown.

J is TRBJ1-1 and V is TRBV5-1; D is possibly TRBD1 (5 bases). The origin of this receptor is a woman aged 18 to 35 with stable Graves' hyperthyroidism. Some clones in this sample may be carry-over from other donors' samples. The sequenced sample was peripheral blood. For the CDR3, the DNA is TGCGCCAGCAGCTTGGAGGGGAATCTGAACACTGAAGCTTTCTTT. Residues: CASSLEGNLNTEAFF.